This is a list of T cell receptor beta chains from one sample in a study of T cells in Graves' hyperthyroidism and ophthalmopathy. TCRdb independently ran MiXCR on the multiplex PCR reads; one entry per CDR3 protein. The table lists approximately 690,000 distinct CDR3 sequences, roughly 15% of them singletons. Source material: blood. These receptors all come from a woman aged 50 to 65 with Graves' ophthalmopathy. Both conserved end residues are trimmed from each CDR3. Each record gives: J gene, V gene, CDR3 protein.

j_call: TRBJ2-3; v_call: TRBV2; cdr3_aa: ASSETGFTDTQY
j_call: TRBJ2-5; v_call: TRBV29-1; cdr3_aa: STGRPSGSQETQY
j_call: TRBJ2-7; v_call: TRBV19; cdr3_aa: ASSETSGNVEQY
j_call: TRBJ2-5; v_call: TRBV20-1; cdr3_aa: SARDQVAGVLETQY
j_call: TRBJ2-4; v_call: TRBV5-6; cdr3_aa: ASSPGGSKSIQY
j_call: TRBJ1-6; v_call: TRBV18; cdr3_aa: ASSGTMTGGPRNSPLH
j_call: TRBJ2-1; v_call: TRBV11-2; cdr3_aa: ASSLGQGRYNEQF
j_call: TRBJ2-7; v_call: TRBV2; cdr3_aa: ASSEAIGGTYEQY
j_call: TRBJ2-5; v_call: TRBV12-3/TRBV12-4; cdr3_aa: ASSFKPETQY
j_call: TRBJ2-7; v_call: TRBV7-2; cdr3_aa: ASSLDSGSSYEQY
j_call: TRBJ1-1; v_call: TRBV6-1; cdr3_aa: ASIWQRNTEAF
j_call: TRBJ1-2; v_call: TRBV20-1; cdr3_aa: GARDVPGAGYT
j_call: TRBJ2-2; v_call: TRBV4-2; cdr3_aa: ASSPTGIGELF
j_call: TRBJ1-2; v_call: TRBV6-1; cdr3_aa: ASSYSRGSIYGYT
j_call: TRBJ2-7; v_call: TRBV3-1; cdr3_aa: ASSQREREQY
j_call: NA; v_call: TRBV5-1; cdr3_aa: ASMGDQLNGAYEQF
j_call: TRBJ1-5; v_call: TRBV28; cdr3_aa: ASSPTLYQPQH
j_call: TRBJ2-1; v_call: TRBV11-3; cdr3_aa: ASSLDGYNEQF
j_call: TRBJ1-1; v_call: TRBV19; cdr3_aa: ASNTTGYKMNTEAF
j_call: TRBJ1-4; v_call: TRBV4-2; cdr3_aa: ASSHGRQGISTNEKLF
j_call: TRBJ2-1; v_call: TRBV7-3; cdr3_aa: ASSLREGGPNEQF
j_call: TRBJ2-3; v_call: TRBV6-2/TRBV6-3; cdr3_aa: ASVGSGSSTDTQY
j_call: TRBJ2-2; v_call: TRBV29-1; cdr3_aa: SVESWNTGELF
j_call: TRBJ2-2; v_call: TRBV20-1; cdr3_aa: SASPGRVTGELF
j_call: TRBJ1-3; v_call: TRBV4-2; cdr3_aa: ASSQLSDGNTIY
j_call: TRBJ2-1; v_call: TRBV20-1; cdr3_aa: SATRGSYNEQF
j_call: TRBJ1-1; v_call: TRBV4-2; cdr3_aa: ASSQDWGINTEAF
j_call: TRBJ1-1; v_call: TRBV2; cdr3_aa: ASKRRTEAF
j_call: TRBJ1-4; v_call: TRBV4-3; cdr3_aa: ASSQIRRGGEKLF
j_call: TRBJ1-2; v_call: TRBV28; cdr3_aa: ASSRPTFRDRGLYGYT
j_call: TRBJ2-5; v_call: TRBV4-1; cdr3_aa: ASSQGLMETQY
j_call: TRBJ1-5; v_call: TRBV7-2; cdr3_aa: ASSQQGTNQPQH
j_call: TRBJ1-6; v_call: TRBV4-2; cdr3_aa: ASSQVLMVQAKGQGPLH
j_call: TRBJ2-5; v_call: TRBV5-8; cdr3_aa: ASSLEGTREETQY
j_call: TRBJ2-7; v_call: TRBV15; cdr3_aa: ATSRAGARVYEQY
j_call: TRBJ2-1; v_call: TRBV4-3; cdr3_aa: ASSPRRGLVGEQF
j_call: TRBJ2-5; v_call: TRBV30; cdr3_aa: AWSEGAGAYQETQY
j_call: TRBJ2-1; v_call: TRBV20-1; cdr3_aa: SASSSGYNEQF
j_call: TRBJ1-5; v_call: TRBV10-2; cdr3_aa: ASSEGTNQPQH
j_call: TRBJ2-7; v_call: TRBV12-3/TRBV12-4; cdr3_aa: ASSGSVVYEQY
j_call: TRBJ1-1; v_call: TRBV20-1; cdr3_aa: SAQMPTEAL
j_call: TRBJ1-5; v_call: TRBV20-1; cdr3_aa: SAIQGDQPQH
j_call: TRBJ2-1; v_call: TRBV7-6; cdr3_aa: ASSRLAGVHEQF
j_call: TRBJ1-1; v_call: TRBV28; cdr3_aa: ASSFPQVRDTEAF
j_call: TRBJ2-2; v_call: TRBV15; cdr3_aa: ATSRDASWGRGTGELF
j_call: TRBJ2-3; v_call: TRBV25-1; cdr3_aa: ASSGPLAGGSDTRY
j_call: TRBJ2-2; v_call: TRBV5-1; cdr3_aa: ASSMDRENTGELF
j_call: TRBJ1-2; v_call: TRBV29-1; cdr3_aa: SVPGTGAYGYT
j_call: TRBJ1-5; v_call: TRBV11-2; cdr3_aa: ASSLRGSDQPQH
j_call: TRBJ1-5; v_call: TRBV6-1; cdr3_aa: ASSEKGSQPQH
j_call: TRBJ1-5; v_call: TRBV28; cdr3_aa: ASSTGPGQPQH
j_call: TRBJ1-5; v_call: TRBV2; cdr3_aa: ASRGNSNQPQH
j_call: TRBJ2-1; v_call: TRBV4-3; cdr3_aa: ASSQVADSYNEQF
j_call: TRBJ2-2; v_call: TRBV7-9; cdr3_aa: ACRGVSSGRADGELF
j_call: TRBJ2-7; v_call: TRBV20-1; cdr3_aa: SARVVATSSYEQY
j_call: TRBJ1-1; v_call: TRBV18; cdr3_aa: ASSPGGGRDHTEAF
j_call: TRBJ1-2; v_call: TRBV20-1; cdr3_aa: SAFTGGLYYGYT